This T cell receptor (beta chain) was profiled in a study of T-cell reconstitution after alpha-beta-depleted transplantation in children. Researchers prepared the TCRbeta library using unique molecular identifiers, the study reports. One entry per CDR3 protein, called by TCRdb with MiXCR from the PCR reads. The sample comprises approximately 510,000 distinct CDR3 sequences, about 17% of which are singletons, and 3% to 4% rests with the top ten. V lost 3 bases to trimming and J lost 1 base, with 7 bases between them. CDR1 is LNHDA, CDR2 SQIVND, per germline (reference sequence). The CDR3 runs 14 residues.

The source was PBMCs from the stem cell graft donor, collected from the stem cell graft. The chain employs TRBV19 and TRBJ2-1; TRBD1 is a possible D gene (5 bases). The sequence came from a human donor who donated a stem cell graft to a child with acute lymphoblastic leukemia. The DNA for the CDR3 is TGTGCCAGTAGTATCAGGGATTCCTACAATGAGCAGTTCTTC. Protein sequence: CASSIRDSYNEQFF.